A selection of T cell receptor beta chains follows, all from one sample in a study of blood T cell repertoires in COVID-19. The protocol was immunoSEQ multiplex PCR, while the TCRdb copy is restricted to in-frame clones and leaves out a portion. The table records about 160,000 clones, roughly 89% of them present only once. Sample: peripheral blood. These receptors all stem from a woman aged 70-85 years with COVID-19, enrolled during active disease. CDR3s leave out the opening cysteine and the closing phenylalanine or tryptophan. Fields, in order: CDR3 protein, V gene, J gene, clone size. Part of the rows lack a size; the others show once, few, many or a class for expanded clones.

CDR3: AWRERQGAYNSPLH
V: TRBV30
J: TRBJ1-6
size: NA

CDR3: ASSPLAINTGELF
V: TRBV18
J: TRBJ2-2
size: NA

CDR3: ASSSTSGGDNEQF
V: TRBV5-4
J: TRBJ2-1
size: NA

CDR3: ASSTRPGRVEEQY
V: TRBV5-1
J: TRBJ2-7
size: NA

CDR3: SVDGSYPTRAGCYEQY
V: TRBV29-1
J: TRBJ2-7
size: once

CDR3: ASSQFPKQGVGEQF
V: TRBV3-1/TRBV3-2
J: TRBJ2-1
size: NA

CDR3: SVELARADTQY
V: TRBV29-1
J: TRBJ2-3
size: few

CDR3: ASSPRTGNLHVEQY
V: TRBV27
J: TRBJ2-7
size: NA

CDR3: AGATGNYGYT
V: TRBV30
J: TRBJ1-2
size: once

CDR3: ASSLETYQPQH
V: TRBV7-8
J: TRBJ1-5
size: NA

CDR3: ASSFSGTGGYEQY
V: TRBV27
J: TRBJ2-7
size: NA

CDR3: ASSLDKDRALYEQY
V: TRBV7-9
J: TRBJ2-7
size: NA

CDR3: ASSRTDSTGELF
V: TRBV3-1/TRBV3-2
J: TRBJ2-2
size: NA

CDR3: ASSLGGYSTETQY
V: TRBV11-2
J: TRBJ2-5
size: NA

CDR3: ASSLYGVDRGYT
V: TRBV6-5
J: TRBJ1-2
size: once

CDR3: ASSQVGEGYGYT
V: TRBV4-1
J: TRBJ1-2
size: NA

CDR3: ASSLDRNLYNEQF
V: TRBV5-4
J: TRBJ2-1
size: NA

CDR3: ASALGEGDVRYEKLF
V: TRBV28
J: TRBJ1-4
size: few

CDR3: ASSQGGRGQGTTDTQY
V: TRBV3-1/TRBV3-2
J: TRBJ2-3
size: NA

CDR3: ASSLTAADNSPLH
V: TRBV7-2
J: TRBJ1-6
size: NA

CDR3: ASSFFAGMNTEAF
V: TRBV27
J: TRBJ1-1
size: NA

CDR3: ASSPAVGSGEKLF
V: TRBV18
J: TRBJ1-4
size: NA

CDR3: ASSESTRYGYT
V: TRBV6-1
J: TRBJ1-2
size: NA

CDR3: ASSVRQGANYGYT
V: TRBV5-1
J: TRBJ1-2
size: NA

CDR3: ASSPDGTIYEQY
V: TRBV5-1
J: TRBJ2-7
size: NA

CDR3: ASSLESGGAGEKLF
V: TRBV5-1
J: TRBJ1-4
size: NA

CDR3: ASSEESSGANEKLF
V: TRBV2
J: TRBJ1-4
size: NA

CDR3: ASSEWDRPTEAF
V: TRBV6-1
J: TRBJ1-1
size: NA

CDR3: ASSWDHRDRGSGNTIY
V: TRBV7-9
J: TRBJ1-3
size: NA

CDR3: ASSLLSGSSYNEQF
V: TRBV6-5
J: TRBJ2-1
size: once

CDR3: ASSVEPVLNTEAF
V: TRBV9
J: TRBJ1-1
size: NA

CDR3: ASSPGRNEKLF
V: TRBV18
J: TRBJ1-4
size: NA

CDR3: ASRRQGEEKLF
V: TRBV28
J: TRBJ1-4
size: NA

CDR3: ASSVGAVLGTDTQY
V: TRBV9
J: TRBJ2-3
size: NA

CDR3: ASSQRANEKLF
V: TRBV28
J: TRBJ1-4
size: once

CDR3: AISESTVNTGELF
V: TRBV10-3
J: TRBJ2-2
size: NA

CDR3: ASSPSGTGRNEQY
V: TRBV6-6
J: TRBJ2-7
size: NA

CDR3: ASSDRGLANYGYT
V: TRBV6-1
J: TRBJ1-2
size: NA

CDR3: ASSLLGQVNTEAF
V: TRBV19
J: TRBJ1-1
size: NA

CDR3: ASSRGGQGGNTIY
V: TRBV13
J: TRBJ1-3
size: NA

CDR3: ASRHRDRAPLGTQY
V: TRBV5-4
J: TRBJ2-5
size: NA